This TCR beta chain was recovered during a study of T cell clusters in autoimmune cytopenias. One tube held mixed TRB-A and TRB-B primer pools for touch-down PCR. One entry per CDR3 protein, without DNA, is what TCRdb gives after re-calling the multiplex PCR reads. The listing records approximately 15,000 distinct CDR3 sequences. The CDR3 runs to 16 residues. Germline CDR1 is KGHDR and CDR2 is SFDVKD. TRB amplification used 250 ng of peripheral blood genomic DNA. With respect to this clonotype: Its antigen remains unknown.

General study points: The T cell clusters came from computational analysis alone and lack functional validation.

This same sample was also part of a study on T cell repertoires in aging, cancer and after chemotherapy. As that study records: Six age groups, ranging from 30 or younger to 70 or older, included the donors. Millions of TCR reads made up the full dataset. Across the chemotherapy interval, each cancer cohort showed higher median generation probability, suggesting thymic rebound.

The chain links TRBV24-1 to TRBJ2-1; TCRdb returns TRBD2, unconfirmable since there is no DNA. This clonotype was sampled from a human donor in good health. The source material was peripheral blood. CDR3 loop: CATSDSASVLRDEQFF.